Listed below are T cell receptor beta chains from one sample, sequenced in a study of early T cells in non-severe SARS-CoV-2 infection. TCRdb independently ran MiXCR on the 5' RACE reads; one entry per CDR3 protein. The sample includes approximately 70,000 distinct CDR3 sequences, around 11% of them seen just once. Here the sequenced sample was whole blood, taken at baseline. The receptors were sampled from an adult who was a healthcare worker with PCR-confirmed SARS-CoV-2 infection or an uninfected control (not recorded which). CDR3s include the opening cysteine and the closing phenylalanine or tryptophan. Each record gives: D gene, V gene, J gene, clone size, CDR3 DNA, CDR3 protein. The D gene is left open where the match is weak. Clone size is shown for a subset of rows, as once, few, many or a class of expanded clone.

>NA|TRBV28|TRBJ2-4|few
TGTGCCAGCAGCCGAGGGTATCGGGTTGGCAGACTAGCCAAAAACATTCAGTACTTC
CASSRGYRVGRLAKNIQYF
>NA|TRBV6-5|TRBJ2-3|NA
TGTGCCAGCATCCATACGGGGGTGGAAGATACGCAGTATTTT
CASIHTGVEDTQYF
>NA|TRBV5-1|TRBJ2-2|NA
TGCGCCAGCAGCTTGTTAGGGCAGTCGAACACCGGGGAGCTGTTTTTT
CASSLLGQSNTGELFF
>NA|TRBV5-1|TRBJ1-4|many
TGCGCCAGCAGCCTGACGGGGGGCCTTAATGAAAAACTGTTTTTT
CASSLTGGLNEKLFF
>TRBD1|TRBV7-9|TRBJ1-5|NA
TGTGCCAGCAGTTTCCAGGGGGTAGACAATCAGCCCCAGCATTTT
CASSFQGVDNQPQHF
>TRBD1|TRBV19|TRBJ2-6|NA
TGTGCCAGTAGTAACCGGGACAGGGTCCACGTCCTGACTTTC
CASSNRDRVHVLTF
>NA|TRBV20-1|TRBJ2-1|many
TGCAGTGTCGAGTCTCCCCCCGGGTCTCCGAACAATGAGCAGTTCTTC
CSVESPPGSPNNEQFF
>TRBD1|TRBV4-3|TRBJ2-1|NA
TGCGCCAGCAGCCAAGGGGAGGACAGGGAGTACAATGAGCAGTTCTTC
CASSQGEDREYNEQFF
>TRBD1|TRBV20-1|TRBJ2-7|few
TGCAGTGGACGACAGGGGCCCTACGAGCAGTACTTC
CSGRQGPYEQYF
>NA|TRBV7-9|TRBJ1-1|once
TGTGCCAGCAGCTTTAACGGGGGCACTGAAGCTTTCTTT
CASSFNGGTEAFF
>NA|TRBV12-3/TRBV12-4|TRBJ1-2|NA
TGTGCCAGCAGCAAGAGGGGCGCGGGGTATGGCTACACCTTC
CASSKRGAGYGYTF
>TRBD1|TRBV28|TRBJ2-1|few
TGTGCCAGCAGTGATGAGGGGGCGCTTGACAATGAGCAGTTCTTC
CASSDEGALDNEQFF
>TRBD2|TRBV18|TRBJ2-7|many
TGTGCCAGCTCACCCCCGGGGGGGGGCTCTCACGAGCAGTACTTC
CASSPPGGGSHEQYF
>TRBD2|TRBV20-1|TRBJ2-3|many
TGCAGTGCTAAGAGGCCAGGGAGGGTCGCAGATACGCAGTATTTT
CSAKRPGRVADTQYF
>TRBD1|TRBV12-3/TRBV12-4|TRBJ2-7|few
TGTGCCAGCAGTGCCCGACAGGGTGTCTACGAGCAGTACTTC
CASSARQGVYEQYF
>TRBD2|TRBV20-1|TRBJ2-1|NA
TGCAGGGGAAGTGCGGGGGTTACCTACAATGAGCAGTTCTTC
CRGSAGVTYNEQFF
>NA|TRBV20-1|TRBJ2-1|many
TGCAGTGCCAACCCACCAGGGGCCTACAATGAGCAGTTCTTC
CSANPPGAYNEQFF
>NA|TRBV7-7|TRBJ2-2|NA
TGTGCCAGCAGCCCATCGGCGGGCACCGGGGAGCTGTTTTTT
CASSPSAGTGELFF
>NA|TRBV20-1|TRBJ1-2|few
TGCAGTGCTAGAGATCTGGACGGCGGGCCCTATGGCTACACCTTC
CSARDLDGGPYGYTF
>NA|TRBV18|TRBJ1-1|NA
TGTGCCAGCTCACCATTCCCCTCGGGGACTGAAGCTTTCTTT
CASSPFPSGTEAFF
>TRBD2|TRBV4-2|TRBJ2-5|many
TGTGCCAGCAGCCAAGATCCCGGCGGGGGGGGAGAGACCCAGTACTTC
CASSQDPGGGGETQYF
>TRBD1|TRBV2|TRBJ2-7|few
TGTGCCAGCAGGGGAATACCGGGACAGAGAACCTACGAGCAGTACTTC
CASRGIPGQRTYEQYF
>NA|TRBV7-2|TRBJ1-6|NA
TGTGCCAGCAGCTTAGGGGCAAAAAATTCACCCCTCCACTTT
CASSLGAKNSPLHF
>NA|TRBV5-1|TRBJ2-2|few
TGCGCCAGCAAACCCCCCACGTTAAACACCGGGGAGCTGTTTTTT
CASKPPTLNTGELFF
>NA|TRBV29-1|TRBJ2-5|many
TGCAGCGTTGAAGATCGACAGCAAGAGACCCAGTACTTC
CSVEDRQQETQYF
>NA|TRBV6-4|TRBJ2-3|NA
TGTGCCAGCAGTGTCAGGACGACAGATACGCAGTATTTT
CASSVRTTDTQYF
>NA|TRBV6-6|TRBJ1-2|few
TGTGCCAGCAGTTATGGGGACGGTGGAGGCTACACCTTC
CASSYGDGGGYTF
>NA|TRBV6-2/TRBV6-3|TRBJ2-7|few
TGTGCCAGCGGAGTGAATCCGTCCTACGAGCAGTACTTC
CASGVNPSYEQYF
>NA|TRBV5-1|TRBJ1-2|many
TGCGCCAGCAGCTTGAGGGAATCGGAATATGGCTACACCTTC
CASSLRESEYGYTF
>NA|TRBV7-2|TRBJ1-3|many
TGTGCCAGCAGCTTAGTAGGGTGGTCAGCTGGAAACACCATATATTTT
CASSLVGWSAGNTIYF
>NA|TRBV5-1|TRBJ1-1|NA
TGCGCCAGCAGCTTAGGGAACACTGTCAGGTACACTGAAGCTTTCTTT
CASSLGNTVRYTEAFF
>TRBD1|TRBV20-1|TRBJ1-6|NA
TGCAGTGCTAGGTCCCAGGGACAGCGTAATTCACCCCTCCACTTT
CSARSQGQRNSPLHF
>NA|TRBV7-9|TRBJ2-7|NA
TGTGCCAGCAGCTTAGGACCCCGGTCCGACGAGCAGTACTTC
CASSLGPRSDEQYF
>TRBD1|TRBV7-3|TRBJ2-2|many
TGTGCCAGCAGCCAAAACACAGGGGGCGCGGGCGGGGAGCTGTTTTTT
CASSQNTGGAGGELFF
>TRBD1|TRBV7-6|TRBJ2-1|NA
TGTGCCAGCAGCAAAGAGACCGGGACAGGATACAATGAGCAGTTCTTC
CASSKETGTGYNEQFF
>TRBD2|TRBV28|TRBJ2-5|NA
TGTGCCAGCAGTTCCCTCGGGGGCGGGGGGCCACAAGAGACCCAGTACTTC
CASSSLGGGGPQETQYF
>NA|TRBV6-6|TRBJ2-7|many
TGTGCCAGCAGTTGGACCGGAAGCTCCTACGAGCAGTACTTC
CASSWTGSSYEQYF
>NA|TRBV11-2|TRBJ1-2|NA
TGTGCCAGCAGCCAGTCCCCAAGGTTTTCTGGCTACACCTTC
CASSQSPRFSGYTF
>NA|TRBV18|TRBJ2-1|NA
TGTGCCAGCTCATCCCGGCCGGACAATGAGCAGTTCTTC
CASSSRPDNEQFF
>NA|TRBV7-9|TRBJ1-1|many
TGTGCCAGCAGCTTAGGACTAAGGGGCGCTTTCTTT
CASSLGLRGAFF
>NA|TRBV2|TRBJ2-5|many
TGTGCCAGCAGCGCCCTTAGACCGGACAGACAAGAGACCCAGTACTTC
CASSALRPDRQETQYF
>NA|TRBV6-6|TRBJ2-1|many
TGTGCCAGCAGTCACCTTAGCCCCCGGAATGAGCAGTTCTTC
CASSHLSPRNEQFF
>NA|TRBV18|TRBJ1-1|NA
TGTGCCAGCTCACCACTCCCGGGGGGTTTCAACACTGAAGCTTTCTTT
CASSPLPGGFNTEAFF
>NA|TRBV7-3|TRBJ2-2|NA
TGTGCCAGCAGCTTAAGGAGGGCCGCTAACACCGGGGAGCTGTTTTTT
CASSLRRAANTGELFF
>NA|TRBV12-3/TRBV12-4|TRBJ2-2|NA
TGTGCCAGCAGTTTTTTTCGGGGGATGGACGGGGAGCTGTTTTTT
CASSFFRGMDGELFF
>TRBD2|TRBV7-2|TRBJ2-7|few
TGTGCCAGCAGCTTAGCCAGCGGGGGGAAAGACGAGCAGTACTTC
CASSLASGGKDEQYF
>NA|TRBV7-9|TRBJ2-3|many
TGTGCCAGCAGCCAAGGGGGGCCTAGCACAGATACGCAGTATTTT
CASSQGGPSTDTQYF
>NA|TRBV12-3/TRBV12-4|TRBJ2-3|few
TGTGCCAGCATCCGGGGGCGGGTTCCAGATACGCAGTATTTT
CASIRGRVPDTQYF